This passage covers 19 T cell receptor beta chains from one sample sequenced in a study of blood T cell repertoires in COVID-19. Sequencing used immunoSEQ multiplex PCR; TCRdb keeps in-frame clones, though not all of them. The repertoire has around 320,000 clones, more than 90% of them found once; the top ten carry less than 4%. The sequenced sample was PBMCs or T cells enriched from blood (not recorded which). These receptors all come from a woman under 40 who had been exposed to COVID-19.

The chain carries TRBV6-5 and TRBJ1-5; D perhaps matches TRBD1 (6 bases). V was trimmed by 9 bases and J by 5 bases, leaving 14 bases between them. The V gene's germline CDR1 is MNHEY and CDR2 SVGAGI. This CDR3 contains 13 residues. CDR3 bases: TGTGCCAGTCAACCGAACAGGGATCAGCCCCAGCATTTT. This encodes CASQPNRDQPQHF.

The chain links TRBV7-2 to TRBJ2-1; 7 nucleotides match TRBD2. The CDR3 extends over 18 amino acids. The J segment lost 8 bases and the V segment lost 1 base, leaving 17 bases of the junction unmatched. Germline V gene lookup returns CDR1 SGHTA and CDR2 FQGNSA. In nucleotides, the CDR3 is TGTGCCAGCAGCTTAGAGTCCGGGCTAGCGGTAGTGGGCGATGAGCAGTTCTTC. Encoded protein: CASSLESGLAVVGDEQFF. The entire variable domain, with the rest obtained from reference TRBV7-2 and TRBJ2-1, is as follows: GAGVSQSPSNKVTEKGKDVELRCDPISGHTALYWYRQSLGQGLEFLIYFQGNSAPDKSGLPSDRFSAERTGGSVSTLTIQRTQQEDSAVYLCASSLESGLAVVGDEQFFGPGTRLTVL.

The rearrangement links TRBV11-3 to TRBJ2-1, with D possibly TRBD2 on 5 matching bases. The CDR3 is made up of 14 amino acids. CDR1 is SGHNT and CDR2 is YENEEA in the germline V gene. Deletions cut 5 bases from V and 6 bases from J, with 14 bases between. CDR3 region: CASSADGLLNEQFF. The CDR3 DNA sequence: TGTGCCAGCAGCGCAGACGGACTCCTCAATGAGCAGTTCTTC. Full variable domain (missing parts from reference TRBV11-3 and TRBJ2-1): EAGVVQSPRYKIIEKKQPVAFWCNPISGHNTLYWYLQNLGQGPELLIRYENEEAVDDSQLPKDRFSAERLKGVDSTLKIQPAELGDSAVYLCASSADGLLNEQFFGPGTRLTVL.

The chain combines TRBV2 with TRBJ2-5; D possibly corresponds to TRBD1 (5 bases). This CDR3 is built from 12 residues. Trimming shortened V by 4 bases and J by 5 bases, and 8 bases separated the two germline ends. Germline CDR1 is SNHLY and CDR2 is FYNNEI. The CDR3 here is CASSVGAETQYF. CDR3 nucleotides: TGTGCCAGCAGTGTAGGGGCGGAGACCCAGTACTTC.

The J gene is TRBJ1-1, the V gene TRBV19; 10 positions agree with TRBD1. The CDR3 has 17 residues. The V gene end was trimmed by 2 bases and the J gene end by 1 base; junction bases not matched to a gene: 7. Germline CDR1 reads LNHDA; CDR2 reads SQIVND (reference sequence). CDR3 sequence: CASSIIPTGGANTEAFF. The DNA for the CDR3 is TGTGCCAGTAGTATAATCCCGACAGGGGGCGCGAACACTGAAGCTTTCTTT.

V and J are TRBV6-6 and TRBJ1-2; TRBD1 is a possible D gene (5 bases). Trimming took off 5 bases at V and 0 bases at J, with 19 bases between the two ends. The CDR3 loop spans 17 amino acids. Germline V gives CDR1 MNHNY, CDR2 SVGAGI (reference sequence). As DNA, the CDR3 is TGTGCCAGCAGTCCCGGTGGGGCAATTGAAGCTAACTATGGCTACACCTTC. It is translated as CASSPGGAIEANYGYTF.

The chain has TRBV5-1 and TRBJ2-7, with 10 bases lining up with TRBD2. The CDR3 extends over 16 amino acids. Unmatched junction bases numbered 14, after V lost 4 bases and J lost 7 bases. The germline CDR1 and CDR2 sequences are SGHRS and YFSETQ. The CDR3 here is CASSPRLSGGALEQYF. The DNA for the CDR3 is TGCGCCAGCAGCCCGAGGCTCAGCGGGGGGGCCCTGGAGCAGTACTTC.

The chain couples TRBV5-1 to TRBJ1-4; TRBD1 agrees at 8 bases. V gave up 2 bases and J gave up 9 bases; unmatched junction bases: 9. The V gene's germline CDR1 is SGHRS and CDR2 YFSETQ. The CDR3 length is 15 residues. DNA for the CDR3: TGCGCCAGCAGCTTAGAACCCAGGGGGCAAAAAAAACTGTTTTTT. Translating it yields CASSLEPRGQKKLFF.

The V call is TRBV4-1, the J call TRBJ2-7, with TRBD2 matching over 8 bases. The CDR3 has 13 residues. Germline trimming cut 3 bases from V and 4 bases from J; bases unmatched to any gene: 2. Per the germline V gene, CDR1 is MGHRA and CDR2 is YSYEKL. CDR3 nucleotide sequence: TGCGCCAGCAGCCAGAGACTAGCGTACGAGCAGTACTTC. Encoded protein: CASSQRLAYEQYF.

This chain connects TRBV3-1 (or the pseudogene TRBV3-2) to TRBJ2-3; possibly TRBD1 for D (5 bases). Trimming took off 3 bases at V and 2 bases at J, with 6 bases between the two ends. Germline V gene sequence: CDR1 LGHDT, CDR2 YNNKEL (reference sequence). The CDR3 totals 13 residues. Written as DNA, the CDR3 is TGTGCCAGCAGCCAGGGGCTCACAGATACGCAGTATTTT. As protein: CASSQGLTDTQYF.

The chain recombines TRBV12-3 or TRBV12-4 with TRBJ1-2; D uncertain. This CDR3 comprises 12 residues. Trimming took off 1 base at V and 8 bases at J, with 8 bases between the two ends. CDR3 residues: CASSLEDRGYTF. The CDR3, as DNA: TGTGCCAGCAGTTTAGAAGATCGGGGCTACACCTTC.

This sequence joins TRBV5-4 and TRBJ2-5, with TRBD1 identical over 7 bases. The trim removed 4 bases at V and 0 bases at J, leaving 3 bases unmatched. There are 14 residues in the CDR3. Germline CDR1 is SGHNT and CDR2 is YYREEE (reference sequence). The CDR3 nucleotides read TGTGCCAGCAGCATCAGGGGGTACCAAGAGACCCAGTACTTC. This encodes CASSIRGYQETQYF.

The genes are TRBV3-1 (or the pseudogene TRBV3-2) and TRBJ2-7; a weak D match, TRBD1 (6 bases). CDR1 LGHDT and CDR2 YNNKEL come from the germline V gene (reference sequence). This CDR3 comprises 15 residues. V was trimmed by 4 bases and J by 5 bases, leaving 18 bases between them. The CDR3 coding sequence is TGTGCCAGCAGCCGAGTGGGACAAGGGCGGAACGAGCAGTACTTC. Amino acids: CASSRVGQGRNEQYF.

V gene TRBV12-3 or TRBV12-4 combines with J gene TRBJ2-7; no firm D call. The germline V and J ends were trimmed by 3 bases and 5 bases, with 8 bases remaining between them. The CDR3 runs 12 residues. The CDR3 protein is CASSFRFNEQYF. In nucleotides, the CDR3 is TGTGCCAGCAGTTTCCGGTTTAACGAGCAGTACTTC.

This chain joins TRBV6-5 and TRBJ2-5; 8 bases fit TRBD1. CDR1 MNHEY and CDR2 SVGAGI come from the germline V gene. This CDR3 region has 15 residues. Germline trimming cut 4 bases from V and 3 bases from J; bases unmatched to any gene: 7. The CDR3 sequence: CASSWTGPSKETQYF. CDR3 coding DNA: TGTGCCAGCAGTTGGACAGGGCCGTCTAAAGAGACCCAGTACTTC.

The chain recombines TRBV4-1 with TRBJ2-2; no definite D call. V dropped 1 base and J dropped 5 bases, with 8 bases sitting between them. The germline gives CDR1 MGHRA, CDR2 YSYEKL. The CDR3 is 14 amino acids. Here the CDR3 reads CASSQARATGELFF. DNA for the CDR3: TGCGCCAGCAGCCAAGCCCGAGCTACCGGGGAGCTGTTTTTT.

The rearrangement joins TRBV12-3 or TRBV12-4 to TRBJ2-3, with D perhaps TRBD2 (6 bases). This CDR3 region has 12 residues. V was shortened by 2 bases and J by 8 bases, with 8 bases between the two germline ends. The CDR3 here is CASSLRGGTQYF. The DNA for the CDR3 is TGTGCCAGCAGTTTACGGGGAGGTACGCAGTATTTT.

The chain has TRBV7-9 and TRBJ1-5; D is unresolved. Trimming left V 5 bases short and J 6 bases short, with 8 bases between. The CDR3 runs 12 residues. Germline CDR1 and CDR2: SEHNR and FQNEAQ (reference sequence). The CDR3 coding sequence is TGTGCCAGCAGCGAGGGTGGTCAGCCCCAGCATTTT. It specifies CASSEGGQPQHF.

This clone is a singleton in its sample. V and J are TRBV20-1 and TRBJ1-6; D gene unclear. V lost 5 bases to trimming and J lost 3 bases, with 17 bases between them. Germline CDR1 DFQATT, CDR2 SNEGSKA (reference sequence). The CDR3 has 16 residues. CDR3: CSARDWALDYNSPLHF. CDR3 DNA sequence: TGCAGTGCTCGTGATTGGGCACTAGACTATAATTCACCCCTCCACTTT.